This T cell receptor beta chain is from a study of beta chain features in type 1 diabetes. General study findings and limits: A moderate, significant TCRB CDR3 shortening appeared in type 1 diabetes across four CD4+ subsets.

The germline V gene encodes CDR1 SGHRS and CDR2 YFSETQ. V gave up 4 bases and J gave up 3 bases, with 17 bases separating them. CDR3 size: 15 residues. With regard to this clone: Its target is unknown.

The study reverse transcribed the entire isolated RNA, so it sequenced expressed TCRB transcripts. Sequencing was performed with immunoSEQ multiplex PCR; in TCRdb, only in-frame clones are kept and a portion is missing. Here the sample spans roughly 340,000 clones, roughly 13% being singletons. The V and J genes are TRBV5-1 and TRBJ2-7; possible D gene TRBD2, 5 bases. The clonotype originates from a woman between 18 and 30 years old with type 1 diabetes. Material: naive CD4+ T cells from blood. The CDR3 coding sequence is TGCGCCAGCAGCCCTGATAAAAGCGGTAGCTACGAGCAGTACTTC. Protein sequence: CASSPDKSGSYEQYF.